These 5 T cell receptor beta chains were all obtained from the same sample, sequenced in a study of CD8+ T cells in alopecia areata. In each case, RNA was isolated and then reverse transcribed into cDNA as the sequencing template. Clones were sequenced by immunoSEQ multiplex PCR, and TCRdb holds only the in-frame ones, with some missing. This repertoire shows under 250,000 clones, over 60% found once; its top ten account for roughly 1.2%. The treatment denotes: oral pan-JAK inhibitor, 5-10 mg twice daily. The sample consisted of CD4+ T cells sorted from blood, taken at week 44, from a patient treated with tofacitinib. These receptor sequences come from a human donor with alopecia areata.

V usage is TRBV15 and J usage is TRBJ1-5, with D maybe TRBD1 (5 bases). The CDR3 consists of 15 residues. CDR1 is LNHNV, CDR2 YYDKDF, per germline (reference sequence). Trimming shortened V by 0 bases and J by 4 bases, and 10 bases separated the two germline ends. The CDR3 here is CATSRDSRVNQPQHF. Written as DNA, the CDR3 is TGTGCCACCAGCAGAGATAGCAGGGTGAATCAGCCCCAGCATTTT.

This chain links TRBV25-1 with TRBJ1-1, with a weak D call TRBD1 (6 bases). CDR1 MGHDK and CDR2 SYGVNS come from the germline V gene. This CDR3 contains 15 residues. Trimming stripped 3 bases from V and 1 base from J, with 12 bases between. CDR3 nucleotide sequence: TGTGCCAGCAGTGACGTGGACAGCCCGAACACTGAAGCTTTCTTT. Amino acids: CASSDVDSPNTEAFF.

The gene calls are TRBV2 and TRBJ2-2; 7 bases agree with TRBD1. This CDR3 is 15 amino acids long. J was trimmed by 5 bases and V by 3 bases; bases with no gene match: 6. CDR1 and CDR2 from the germline V gene are SNHLY and FYNNEI. The CDR3 region is CASSETGLGTGELFF. In DNA, the CDR3 is TGTGCCAGCAGTGAGACAGGGCTGGGAACCGGGGAGCTGTTTTTT.

Only a few counts were recorded for this clone. V usage is TRBV29-1 and J usage is TRBJ2-3, with D hard to call. Trimming took 7 bases from V and 0 from J, leaving 8 bases between them. The CDR3 consists of 12 residues. Per germline, CDR1 SQVTM and CDR2 ANQGSEA. The CDR3 DNA is TGCAGCGCCTCGCCTAGCACAGATACGCAGTATTTT. This gives the protein CSASPSTDTQYF.

The chain uses TRBV30 and TRBJ2-5; 10 positions match TRBD2. This CDR3 is 15 amino acids long. Germline CDR1 reads GTSNPN; CDR2 reads SVGIG (reference sequence). Trimming at V came to 0 bases and at J to 4 bases, leaving 5 bases not matched to a gene. CDR3 coding DNA: TGTGCCTGGAGTGTTCAGCGGGGGGGCAGAGAGACCCAGTACTTC. Translation: CAWSVQRGGRETQYF.